The rows below give T cell receptor beta chains drawn from one sample of a study of T cell responses to AZD1222 COVID-19 vaccine. Method: immunoSEQ multiplex PCR; TCRdb's copy keeps in-frame clones and lacks some. Of some 120,000 clones listed, roughly 86% are singletons. Sample: peripheral blood, taken on day 0 of AZD1222 vaccination. These receptors were collected from an adult in good health. The CDR3 runs from the conserved cysteine through the conserved F or W. D genes are given only for firm matches. Size tells how often a clone was seen (once, few, many) or the class of an expanded clone, and some rows leave it out.

cdr3_nt cdr3_aa d_call j_call clone_size v_call
TGCGCCACCACCCCGGGACTCAGCACCGGGGAGCTGTTTTTT CATTPGLSTGELFF - TRBJ2-2 - TRBV5-1
TGTGCCAGCTCATACAGGGACTCCTACAATGAGCAGTTCTTC CASSYRDSYNEQFF - TRBJ2-1 - TRBV18
TGCGCCAGCAGCCAAGGTCTAACACAGGGGTTAAAAACCCTAGCCAAAAACATTCAGTACTTC CASSQGLTQGLKTLAKNIQYF TRBD1 TRBJ2-4 - TRBV4-1
TGTGCCAGTAGCCTGGACGGGCCTAGCGGGAGTTATGGGGCCAACGTCCTGACTTTC CASSLDGPSGSYGANVLTF TRBD2 TRBJ2-6 - TRBV19
TGTGCCAGCTCGCCGGGACAGAGCACAGATACGCAGTATTTT CASSPGQSTDTQYF TRBD1 TRBJ2-3 - TRBV18
TGTGCCAGCAGCTTGGTTGCCACCGTCTCTGGAAACACCATATATTTT CASSLVATVSGNTIYF - TRBJ1-3 - TRBV5-5
TGTGCCAGCACGTTAGGGCGCAATCAGCCCCAGCATTTT CASTLGRNQPQHF - TRBJ1-5 - TRBV12-3/TRBV12-4
TGTGCCAGCAGCCTAGAGGAAGGACGGTTAAACACTGAAGCTTTCTTT CASSLEEGRLNTEAFF - TRBJ1-1 - TRBV7-9
TGTGCCAGCAGCTTAGTCCACAGGGTGGACTATGGCTACACCTTC CASSLVHRVDYGYTF - TRBJ1-2 - TRBV7-9
TGTGCCAGCAGTTCGGGACAGGGGTATCAGCCCCAGCATTTT CASSSGQGYQPQHF TRBD1 TRBJ1-5 once TRBV6-5
TGTGCCAGCAGCCCCGGGACAGCACTCTACGAGCAGTACTTC CASSPGTALYEQYF TRBD1 TRBJ2-7 - TRBV5-6
TGTGCCAGCAGTGGGGGTTCACAGGGAATTAACTATGGCTACACCTTC CASSGGSQGINYGYTF - TRBJ1-2 - TRBV3-1/TRBV3-2
TGCGCCAGCAGCCCAGGGACAGGGGAGTACGAGCAGTACTTC CASSPGTGEYEQYF TRBD1 TRBJ2-7 - TRBV5-1
TGTGCCAGCAGCGCCTGGACTAGCTTGAACAATGAGCAGTTCTTC CASSAWTSLNNEQFF TRBD2 TRBJ2-1 - TRBV9
TGCAGTGCTAGTTTCCAGGATAATGAAAAACTGTTTTTT CSASFQDNEKLFF - TRBJ1-4 once TRBV20-1
TGTGCCACCCGAGCAGGGGGCAACACTGAGCAGTTCTTC CATRAGGNTEQFF TRBD1 TRBJ2-1 - TRBV6-6
TGTGCCAGCAGCTTAGGAGGGACTAGCGGCTACGAGCAGTACTTC CASSLGGTSGYEQYF TRBD2 TRBJ2-7 - TRBV11-1
TGTGCCAGCTCACCATCGGGGGGAAGCAATCAGCCCCAGCATTTT CASSPSGGSNQPQHF - TRBJ1-5 - TRBV18
TGTGCCATCGGAGGACAGGGGTCATACAATGAGCAGTTCTTC CAIGGQGSYNEQFF TRBD1 TRBJ2-1 - TRBV10-3
TGTGCCAGCAGCTATAACAGCGGAGCTAACTATGGCTACACCTTC CASSYNSGANYGYTF - TRBJ1-2 - TRBV7-2
TGTGCCAGCAGCTCTCGGCCAGCAACTAATGAAAAACTGTTTTTT CASSSRPATNEKLFF - TRBJ1-4 - TRBV5-6
TGTGCCAGCAGCGAAGATCAGGGGTCCCAGCCTGGAAACACCATATATTTT CASSEDQGSQPGNTIYF - TRBJ1-3 - TRBV28
TGCGCCAGCAGCTGGGCGAGCTACAATGAGCAGTTCTTC CASSWASYNEQFF - TRBJ2-1 - TRBV5-1
TGTGCCAGCAGACCACCGACAGGGAATAACTATGGCTACACCTTC CASRPPTGNNYGYTF TRBD1 TRBJ1-2 - TRBV28
TGTGCCAGCAGACCTGACAGGGGGCTCAATCAGCCCCAGCATTTT CASRPDRGLNQPQHF TRBD1 TRBJ1-5 - TRBV6-5
TGTGCCAGCAGCGTGGGACAGGGGGCAGGTGGAAACACCATATATTTT CASSVGQGAGGNTIYF TRBD1 TRBJ1-3 - TRBV11-2
TGTGCCAGCAGCTTAAACCCGGGGAGCGAGCAGTACTTC CASSLNPGSEQYF - TRBJ2-7 - TRBV7-9
TGCGCCAGCAGCCCACGTCGGGGGCAGGACTATGGCTACACCTTC CASSPRRGQDYGYTF - TRBJ1-2 - TRBV4-1
TGTGCCAGCAGCTTAGGAGCGGATGGCTACACCTTC CASSLGADGYTF - TRBJ1-2 - TRBV5-6
TGTGCCAGCAGCTCGACCAAGGGCACTGAAGCTTTCTTT CASSSTKGTEAFF - TRBJ1-1 - TRBV7-8
TGTGCCAGCAGTGAACCGACAGGTCCCAATGAAAAACTGTTTTTT CASSEPTGPNEKLFF - TRBJ1-4 - TRBV25-1
TGTGCCAGCAGCTCTCGGGTAGCAGCTAGCACAGATACGCAGTATTTT CASSSRVAASTDTQYF - TRBJ2-3 - TRBV7-8
TGTGCCAGCAGCATCGACCAAGAGGGGTATCAGCCCCAGCATTTT CASSIDQEGYQPQHF - TRBJ1-5 - TRBV6-2/TRBV6-3
TGCGCCAGCAGCCCCGGGACAGGGTGGACAGATACGCAGTATTTT CASSPGTGWTDTQYF TRBD1 TRBJ2-3 once TRBV10-1
TGCAGTGCCAGGGACAGGGAGCAGTACTTC CSARDREQYF TRBD1 TRBJ2-7 once TRBV20-1
TGTGCCAGCAGGCTAACCCAGGGGTGGACAAGCACAGATACGCAGTATTTT CASRLTQGWTSTDTQYF - TRBJ2-3 - TRBV28
TGTGCCTGGAGTGTAATCCTAGCGGGAGATGAGCAGTTCTTC CAWSVILAGDEQFF TRBD2 TRBJ2-1 - TRBV30
TGTGCCAGCAGGACAGGGGGCTATGGCTACACCTTC CASRTGGYGYTF TRBD1 TRBJ1-2 - TRBV28
TGTGCCAGCAGCTTAGCGCAAGGGCCCGAGCAGTACTTC CASSLAQGPEQYF - TRBJ2-7 once TRBV7-9
TGCGCCAGCAGCTTGGTGGGGACCCGTGGGACAGATACGCAGTATTTT CASSLVGTRGTDTQYF - TRBJ2-3 - TRBV5-1
TGTGCCAGCAGCCGCAGGACAGGGGGCTATAGCCCGCACGAGCAGTACTTC CASSRRTGGYSPHEQYF TRBD1 TRBJ2-7 - TRBV14
TGCGCCAGCAGCTTGTATCCTAGCGGGGGGCTCGCTAGCGGGGAGCTGTTTTTT CASSLYPSGGLASGELFF TRBD2 TRBJ2-2 - TRBV5-1
TGTGCCAGCTCACAAAACTACGAGCAGTACTTC CASSQNYEQYF - TRBJ2-7 - TRBV18